The clone carrying this T cell receptor beta chain was counted between two and nine times. Germline V CDR1 and CDR2: SGHAT, FQNNGV. The CDR3 extends over 17 amino acids. V shed 4 bases and J 1 base; nucleotides not matched to a gene: 4. Per the original methods: By means of reference gene primer amplification, nucleated cell counts were estimated. Profiled with immunoSEQ multiplex PCR; TCRdb holds only in-frame clones, not every one. The DNA was the basis for D and trimming; V, J and clone size are from that table. In the table there are 65,000 to 90,000 clones, about four fifths of which are singletons. The data stem from a study of blood T cell repertoires in COVID-19. Looking at the study overall: The samples span acute and convalescent COVID-19 from the United States, Italy and Spain. PBMCs, B-cell-depleted T cells, or T cells were the source of the cDNA or gDNA that made up the material.

The specimen sequenced was peripheral blood. The genes are TRBV11-2 and TRBJ2-2; 12 nucleotides match TRBD2. The clonotype comes from a woman older than 75 with active or convalescent COVID-19. CDR3 amino acids: CASSSLLAGGNTGELFF. CDR3 in DNA: TGTGCCAGCAGCTCCTTACTAGCGGGGGGGAACACCGGGGAGCTGTTTTTT.